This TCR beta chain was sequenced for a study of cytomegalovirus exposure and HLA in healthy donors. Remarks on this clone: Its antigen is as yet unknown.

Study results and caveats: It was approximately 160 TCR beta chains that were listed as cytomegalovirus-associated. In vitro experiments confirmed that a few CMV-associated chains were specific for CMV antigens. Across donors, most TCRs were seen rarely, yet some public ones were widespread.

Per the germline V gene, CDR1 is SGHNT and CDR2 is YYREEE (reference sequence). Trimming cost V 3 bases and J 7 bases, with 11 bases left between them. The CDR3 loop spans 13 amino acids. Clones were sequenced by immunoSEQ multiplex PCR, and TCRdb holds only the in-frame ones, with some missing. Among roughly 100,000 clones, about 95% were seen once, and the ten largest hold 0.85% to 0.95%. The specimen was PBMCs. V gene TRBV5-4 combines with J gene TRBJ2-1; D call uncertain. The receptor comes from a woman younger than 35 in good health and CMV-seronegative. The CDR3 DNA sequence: TGTGCCAGCAGCTCCGGGTCCTTGAATGAGCAGTTCTTC. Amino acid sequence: CASSSGSLNEQFF.